This T cell receptor (beta chain) was found in a study of beta chain features in type 1 diabetes. The authors reverse transcribed all of the isolated RNA, so sequencing captured expressed TCRB transcripts. Using immunoSEQ multiplex PCR, the repertoire was profiled, and TCRdb retains in-frame clones only, with some absent. The sample has roughly 240,000 clones; approximately 70% are singletons. This clone was observed a few times. Sequencing input: naive CD4+ T cells from blood. The TCR comes from a man in his thirties or forties in good health.

This CDR3 is CSVEVTGHTGELFF. CDR3 DNA sequence: TGCAGCGTTGAAGTTACAGGGCACACCGGGGAGCTGTTTTTT. The gene calls are TRBV29-1 and TRBJ2-2; TRBD1 might be the D (6 bases). This CDR3 is 14 amino acids long. The germline V gene has CDR1 SQVTM and CDR2 ANQGSEA. V lost 1 base and J 3 bases, leaving 9 bases between the germline ends.